The sequence of this T cell receptor beta chain was determined in a study of a mutant IDH1 vaccine in newly diagnosed glioma. Notes on this clone: Antigen specificity is unknown.

The assay was immunoSEQ multiplex PCR, and TCRdb's table has in-frame clones only and misses some. The data contain about 120,000 clones, about 80% of them singletons. Time point given: week 11, during vaccination. A 20-mer mutant IDH1 peptide at 300 ug was injected subcutaneously with topical imiquimod. Sequencing used PBMCs, obtained from a glioma patient whose treatment included an IDH1 peptide vaccine. The clonotype originates from a man aged 40-49 years with glioma.

The CDR3 protein is CALGVTMGEQYF. CDR3 DNA sequence: TGTGCCCTCGGTGTAACTATGGGGGAGCAGTACTTC. The gene calls are TRBV30 and TRBJ2-7; D is unclear. Trimming shortened V by 8 bases and J by 7 bases, and 18 bases separated the two germline ends. Per the germline V gene, CDR1 is GTSNPN and CDR2 is SVGIG (reference sequence). This CDR3 region has 12 residues. The full variable domain, rest sourced from reference TRBV30 and TRBJ2-7, is SQTIHQWPATLVQPVGSPLSLECTVEGTSNPNLYWYRQAAGRGLQLLFYSVGIGQISSEVPQNLSASRPQDRQFILSSKKLLLSDSGFYLCALGVTMGEQYFGPGTRLTVT.